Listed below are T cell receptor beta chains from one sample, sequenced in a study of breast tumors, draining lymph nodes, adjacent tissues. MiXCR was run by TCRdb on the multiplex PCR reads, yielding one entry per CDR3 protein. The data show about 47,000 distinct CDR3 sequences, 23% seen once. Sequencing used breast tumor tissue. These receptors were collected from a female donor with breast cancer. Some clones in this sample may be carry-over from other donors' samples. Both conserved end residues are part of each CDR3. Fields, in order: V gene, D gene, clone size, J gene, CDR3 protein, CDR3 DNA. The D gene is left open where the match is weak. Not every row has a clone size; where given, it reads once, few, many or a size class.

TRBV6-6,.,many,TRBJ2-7,CASRTGTAKTYEQYF,TGTGCCAGCAGAACCGGGACGGCTAAGACCTACGAGCAGTACTTC
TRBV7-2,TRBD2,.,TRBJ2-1,CASSLNSGGYNEQFF,TGTGCCAGCAGCTTAAATAGCGGGGGGTACAATGAGCAGTTCTTC
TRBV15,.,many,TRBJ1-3,CATGFRLQPPSGNTIYF,TGTGCCACCGGTTTTCGACTACAGCCTCCCTCTGGAAACACCATATATTTT
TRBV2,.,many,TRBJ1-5,CASSEVDRNQPQHF,TGTGCCAGCAGTGAAGTTGACCGGAATCAGCCCCAGCATTTT
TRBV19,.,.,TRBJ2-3,CASRGGHRTGTDTQYF,TGTGCCAGTAGGGGAGGACACAGGACGGGGACAGATACGCAGTATTTT
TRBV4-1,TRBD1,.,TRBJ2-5,CASSPGGNFQETQYF,TGCGCCAGCAGCCCAGGGGGCAATTTCCAAGAGACCCAGTACTTC
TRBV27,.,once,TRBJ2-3,CASSKTESPDTQYF,TGTGCCAGCAGCAAGACTGAGTCCCCAGATACGCAGTATTTT
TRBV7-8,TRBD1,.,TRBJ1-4,CASSLEDRIGKLFF,TGTGCCAGCAGCTTAGAGGACAGGATAGGAAAACTGTTTTTT
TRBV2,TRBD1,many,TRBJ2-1,CASSDGWGTGYNEQFF,TGTGCCAGCAGTGACGGGTGGGGGACAGGCTACAATGAGCAGTTCTTC
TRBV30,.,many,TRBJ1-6,CAWRRGGPAPLHF,TGTGCCTGGAGGCGGGGGGGCCCGGCACCCCTCCACTTT
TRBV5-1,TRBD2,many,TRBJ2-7,CASTSGGARYEQYF,TGCGCCAGCACCTCGGGAGGGGCGAGGTACGAGCAGTACTTC
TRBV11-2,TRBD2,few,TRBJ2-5,CASRTQRTSGSRETQYF,TGTGCCAGCAGGACACAAAGGACTAGCGGGAGTAGGGAGACCCAGTACTTC
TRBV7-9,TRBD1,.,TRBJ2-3,CASSPDRGWADTQYF,TGTGCCAGCAGCCCCGACAGGGGATGGGCAGATACGCAGTATTTT
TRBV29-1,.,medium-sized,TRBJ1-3,CSVDSGSGAGNTIYF,TGCAGCGTTGACTCAGGGTCGGGCGCTGGAAACACCATATATTTT
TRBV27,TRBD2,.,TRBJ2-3,CASRTSPFTDTQYF,TGTGCCAGCAGGACTAGCCCTTTCACAGATACGCAGTATTTT
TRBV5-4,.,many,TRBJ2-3,CASSEMGGTDTQYF,TGTGCCAGCAGCGAGATGGGTGGCACAGATACGCAGTATTTT
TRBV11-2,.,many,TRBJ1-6,CASSLNGQTTFLHF,TGTGCCAGCAGCTTAAATGGCCAGACGACATTTCTCCACTTT
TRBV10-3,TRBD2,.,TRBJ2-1,CAISESGRALNEQFF,TGTGCCATCAGTGAAAGCGGGAGGGCACTCAATGAGCAGTTCTTC
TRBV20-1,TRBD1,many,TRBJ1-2,CSARPGQGKGYTF,TGCAGTGCTAGACCTGGACAGGGCAAAGGCTACACCTTC
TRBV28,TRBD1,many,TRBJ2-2,CASSLTGNTGELFF,TGCGCCAGCAGCTTGACAGGGAATACCGGGGAGCTGTTTTTT
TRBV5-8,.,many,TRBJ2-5,CASSPTGGETQYF,TGTGCCAGCAGCCCCACAGGTGGGGAGACCCAGTACTTC
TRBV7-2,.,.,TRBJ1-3,CASSPRAGGGNTIYF,TGTGCCAGCAGCCCGCGGGCAGGAGGTGGAAACACCATATATTTT
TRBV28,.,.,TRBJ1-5,CASSSTGLWDQPQHF,TGTGCCAGCAGTTCAACAGGGCTTTGGGATCAGCCCCAGCATTTT
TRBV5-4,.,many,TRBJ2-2,CASSPDLVNTGELFF,TGTGCCAGCAGTCCAGACTTAGTTAACACCGGGGAGCTGTTTTTT
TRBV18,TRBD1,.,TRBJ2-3,CASSPQGAGTDTQYF,TGTGCCAGCTCACCACAGGGGGCCGGCACAGATACGCAGTATTTT
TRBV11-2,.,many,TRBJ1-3,CASSRDNSGNTIYF,TGTGCCAGCAGCCGGGACAACTCTGGAAACACCATATATTTT
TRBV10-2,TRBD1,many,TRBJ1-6,CASSEARGTGGFSPLHF,TGCGCCAGCAGCGAGGCGAGGGGGACAGGGGGCTTTTCACCCCTCCACTTT
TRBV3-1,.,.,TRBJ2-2,CASSQANTGELFF,TGTGCCAGCAGCCAAGCGAACACCGGGGAGCTGTTTTTT
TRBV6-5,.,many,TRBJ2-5,CASRAGITQYF,TGTGCCAGCAGGGCAGGGATAACCCAGTACTTC
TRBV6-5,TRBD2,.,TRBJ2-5,CASSLGLVGGGETQYF,TGTGCCAGCAGCCTAGGACTAGTGGGCGGTGGGGAGACCCAGTACTTC
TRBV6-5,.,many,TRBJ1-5,CASPRQGGEQQPQHF,TGTGCCAGCCCCAGGCAAGGGGGTGAACAACAGCCCCAGCATTTT
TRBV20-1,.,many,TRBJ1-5,CSALDGPGQPQHF,TGCAGTGCTCTGGATGGTCCGGGTCAGCCCCAGCATTTT
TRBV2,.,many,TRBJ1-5,CASSEVGRQPQHF,TGTGCCAGCAGTGAAGTGGGCCGACAGCCCCAGCATTTT
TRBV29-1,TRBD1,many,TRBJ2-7,CSVAKQGGGYEQYF,TGCAGCGTCGCAAAACAGGGGGGCGGATACGAGCAGTACTTC
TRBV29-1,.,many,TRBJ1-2,CSVETYGQGRNYGYTF,TGCAGCGTTGAAACGTATGGGCAGGGGAGGAACTATGGCTACACCTTC
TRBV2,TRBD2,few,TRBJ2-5,CASRETSGRAWETQYF,TGTGCCAGCAGGGAAACTAGCGGGAGGGCCTGGGAGACCCAGTACTTC
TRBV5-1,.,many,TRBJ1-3,CASSLRQGSSGNTIYF,TGCGCCAGCAGCTTGAGGCAAGGAAGTTCTGGAAACACCATATATTTT
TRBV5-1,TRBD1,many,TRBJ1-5,CASSSGQALGEPQHF,TGCGCCAGCAGCTCCGGACAGGCCCTAGGGGAGCCCCAGCATTTT
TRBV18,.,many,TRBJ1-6,CASSPGVGPVGSPLHF,TGTGCCAGCTCACCCGGCGTGGGCCCGGTGGGTTCACCCCTCCACTTT
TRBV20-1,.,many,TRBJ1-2,CSASPWADYGYTF,TGCAGTGCTTCCCCTTGGGCCGACTATGGCTACACCTTC
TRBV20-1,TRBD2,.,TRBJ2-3,CRAGLASTDTQYF,TGCAGGGCGGGACTAGCGAGCACAGATACGCAGTATTTT
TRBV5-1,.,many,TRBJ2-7,CASSLQEGTSYEQYF,TGCGCCAGCAGCTTGCAGGAGGGGACGTCCTACGAGCAGTACTTC
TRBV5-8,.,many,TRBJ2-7,CASRKLADSYEQYF,TGTGCCAGCAGAAAACTAGCCGATTCCTACGAGCAGTACTTC
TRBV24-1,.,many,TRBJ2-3,CATRGGGRATDTQYF,TGTGCCACCAGGGGAGGGGGCAGGGCCACAGATACGCAGTATTTT
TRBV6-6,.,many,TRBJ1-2,CASSYRTLYGYTF,TGTGCCAGCAGTTATAGGACACTCTATGGCTACACCTTC
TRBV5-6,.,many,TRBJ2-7,CASTLGRRHEQYF,TGTGCCAGCACCCTAGGGCGTCGACACGAGCAGTACTTC
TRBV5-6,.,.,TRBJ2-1,CASSYPNRENEQFF,TGTGCCAGCAGCTACCCTAACAGGGAAAATGAGCAGTTCTTC
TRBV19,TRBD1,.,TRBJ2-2,CASGKTGSGTGELFF,TGTGCCAGTGGGAAGACAGGGTCCGGCACCGGGGAGCTGTTTTTT
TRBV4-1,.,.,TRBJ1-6,CASSDNSPLHF,TGCGCCAGCAGCGACAACTCACCCCTCCACTTT
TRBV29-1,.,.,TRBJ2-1,CSVGTAKLQFF,TGCAGCGTTGGAACAGCGAAACTACAGTTCTTC
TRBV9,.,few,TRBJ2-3,CASSVNTGGSVTQYF,TGTGCCAGCAGCGTAAATACGGGGGGCTCGGTTACGCAGTATTTT
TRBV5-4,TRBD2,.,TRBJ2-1,CASSLASSSGTFNEQFF,TGTGCCAGCAGCCTGGCATCTTCTAGCGGGACTTTCAATGAGCAGTTCTTC
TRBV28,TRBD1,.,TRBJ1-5,CASRDREGLYSQPQHF,TGTGCCAGCAGGGACAGGGAGGGACTTTATTCTCAGCCCCAGCATTTT
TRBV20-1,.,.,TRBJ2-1,CSARAKIDEQFF,TGCAGTGCTAGAGCTAAGATTGATGAGCAGTTCTTC
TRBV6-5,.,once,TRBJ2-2,CASSYPGRSTGELFF,TGTGCCAGCAGTTACCCGGGTAGGAGTACCGGGGAGCTGTTTTTT